This T cell receptor beta chain comes out of a study of blood T cell repertoires in COVID-19. Profiled with immunoSEQ multiplex PCR; TCRdb holds only in-frame clones, not every one. The sample has tens of thousands of clones, 70% to 90% seen once. The CDR3 extends over 13 amino acids. V was cut by 6 bases and J by 5 bases, with 13 bases left in between. The genes are TRBV12-3 or TRBV12-4 and TRBJ2-5; a possible D gene is TRBD2 (6 bases). The source is a man under 40 with acute or convalescent COVID-19. Sequencing used peripheral blood. The CDR3 sequence is CASRFAGIETQYF. The CDR3 DNA sequence: TGTGCCAGCAGGTTCGCGGGGATTGAGACCCAGTACTTC.